The rows below give T cell receptor beta chains drawn from one sample of a study of blood T cell repertoires in COVID-19. Produced via immunoSEQ multiplex PCR; TCRdb's table is partial and in-frame only. The repertoire holds about 130,000 clones, with around 89% as singletons. Input material: peripheral blood. The origin of the receptors is a man in his fifties or sixties with active or convalescent COVID-19. The CDR3 runs from the conserved cysteine through the conserved F or W. The D gene is left open where the match is weak. Size tells how often a clone was seen (once, few, many) or the class of an expanded clone, and some rows leave it out.

J gene | V gene | clone size | D gene | CDR3 protein | CDR3 DNA
TRBJ1-5 | TRBV3-1/TRBV3-2 | - | - | CASSFRLPRVRNQPQHF | TGTGCCAGCAGCTTTCGCCTCCCGAGGGTTCGCAATCAGCCCCAGCATTTT
TRBJ2-7 | TRBV29-1 | - | - | CSVGSEGEQYF | TGCAGCGTTGGTAGCGAGGGCGAGCAGTACTTC
TRBJ1-6 | TRBV6-5 | - | - | CASGRSSYNSPLHF | TGTGCCTCCGGGAGGAGCTCCTATAATTCACCCCTCCACTTT
TRBJ1-2 | TRBV12-3/TRBV12-4 | few | - | CASSPGTEGGYTF | TGTGCCAGCAGCCCCGGGACTGAGGGTGGCTACACCTTC
TRBJ1-5 | TRBV30 | - | TRBD1 | CAWSPDRDWGQPQHF | TGTGCCTGGAGTCCGGACAGGGACTGGGGTCAGCCCCAGCATTTT
TRBJ1-1 | TRBV7-2 | - | - | CASSLVNTNTEAFF | TGTGCCAGCAGCTTAGTAAACACGAACACTGAAGCTTTCTTT
TRBJ2-1 | TRBV28 | few | TRBD2 | CASSLHGTSLSAQVIF | TGTGCCAGCAGTTTGCACGGGACTAGCCTATCCGCCCAAGTTATCTTC
TRBJ2-5 | TRBV20-1 | - | TRBD2 | CSASWGLDGETQYF | TGCAGTGCTAGTTGGGGACTAGACGGGGAGACCCAGTACTTC
TRBJ2-5 | TRBV24-1 | - | - | CATSEGAGETQYF | TGTGCCACCAGTGAAGGGGCCGGGGAGACCCAGTACTTC
TRBJ1-1 | TRBV28 | - | - | CASSGVGAFF | TGTGCCAGCAGCGGGGTGGGGGCTTTCTTT
TRBJ2-7 | TRBV28 | - | - | CASIRGLDRSEQYF | TGTGCCAGCATTCGGGGACTGGATCGCTCCGAGCAGTACTTC
TRBJ2-1 | TRBV6-5 | - | TRBD1 | CASRYLRDSSYNEQFF | TGTGCCAGCAGATACCTCCGGGACAGCTCCTACAATGAGCAGTTCTTC
TRBJ1-1 | TRBV5-6 | - | - | CASSLGALVRVNTEAFF | TGTGCCAGCAGCTTGGGGGCGCTCGTGAGGGTGAACACTGAAGCTTTCTTT
TRBJ1-6 | TRBV21-1 | - | - | CASSNGGARNSPLHF | TGTGCCAGCAGCAATGGGGGGGCGCGGAATTCACCCCTCCACTTT
TRBJ1-2 | TRBV28 | - | TRBD1 | CASSLLGDRGSYGYTF | TGTGCCAGCAGTTTATTAGGGGACAGGGGCTCCTATGGCTACACCTTC
TRBJ2-1 | TRBV10-3 | - | TRBD2 | CATGTSGYNEQFF | TGTGCCACCGGGACTAGCGGTTACAATGAGCAGTTCTTC
TRBJ1-1 | TRBV5-1 | once | TRBD1 | CASSFQGAGNTEAFF | TGCGCCAGCAGTTTTCAGGGGGCGGGGAACACTGAAGCTTTCTTT
TRBJ1-5 | TRBV28 | - | - | CASSLLQKPQHF | TGTGCCAGCAGTTTATTGCAGAAGCCCCAGCATTTT
TRBJ1-2 | TRBV18 | - | TRBD1 | CASSPGTGRGYTF | TGTGCCAGCTCACCGGGGACAGGACGGGGCTACACCTTC
TRBJ2-7 | TRBV5-4 | once | TRBD2 | CASSPGTSGSIYEQYF | TGTGCCAGCAGTCCCGGGACTAGCGGGAGTATCTACGAGCAGTACTTC
TRBJ2-1 | TRBV19 | - | TRBD2 | CASSIRLAYNEQFF | TGTGCCAGTAGTATAAGACTAGCTTACAATGAGCAGTTCTTC
TRBJ1-3 | TRBV19 | - | - | CASTDITLSGNTIYF | TGTGCCAGCACTGACATCACTCTCTCTGGAAACACCATATATTTT
TRBJ1-1 | TRBV27 | - | TRBD1 | CASSLSQEGAGMNTEAFF | TGTGCCAGCAGTTTATCACAAGAGGGGGCGGGAATGAACACTGAAGCTTTCTTT
TRBJ2-1 | TRBV9 | - | - | CASSVESNEQFF | TGTGCCAGCAGCGTAGAATCGAATGAGCAGTTCTTC
TRBJ2-1 | TRBV19 | - | TRBD1 | CASINKRQGYNEQFF | TGTGCCAGTATTAACAAAAGACAGGGTTACAATGAGCAGTTCTTC
TRBJ2-7 | TRBV19 | once | TRBD1 | CASSRSPGQGGEQYF | TGTGCCAGTAGCCGATCTCCGGGACAGGGTGGCGAGCAGTACTTC
TRBJ1-6 | TRBV18 | - | TRBD1 | CASSPTGGSNSPLHF | TGTGCCAGCTCACCAACAGGGGGAAGTAATTCACCCCTCCACTTT
TRBJ2-4 | TRBV19 | - | - | CASSRGETAKNIQYF | TGTGCCAGTAGTCGCGGGGAGACCGCCAAAAACATTCAGTACTTC
TRBJ2-7 | TRBV19 | - | - | CASSHQGFYEQYF | TGTGCCAGTAGTCACCAGGGCTTTTACGAGCAGTACTTC
TRBJ2-1 | TRBV7-8 | - | - | CASSLAKIGLKYNEQFF | TGTGCCAGCAGCTTAGCGAAGATAGGACTCAAATACAATGAGCAGTTCTTC
TRBJ1-5 | TRBV10-3 | - | - | CARQKSQASQPQHF | TGTGCGCGTCAAAAGTCCCAGGCCAGTCAGCCCCAGCATTTT
TRBJ2-5 | TRBV12-1 | - | - | CASGLAGQETQYF | TGTGCCAGCGGTTTGGCGGGGCAAGAGACCCAGTACTTC
TRBJ2-7 | TRBV16 | - | - | CASSQSGFRRQGSEQYF | TGTGCCAGCAGCCAATCGGGCTTCAGGAGGCAAGGATCCGAGCAGTACTTC
TRBJ2-1 | TRBV5-1 | once | - | CASSPPGEEQFF | TGCGCCAGCAGCCCACCGGGAGAAGAGCAGTTCTTC
TRBJ2-5 | TRBV30 | - | - | CAWSARRAGETQYF | TGTGCCTGGAGTGCCCGCCGGGCAGGGGAGACCCAGTACTTC
TRBJ1-1 | TRBV28 | - | - | CATASGGGGRGTEAFF | TGTGCCACAGCGTCTGGGGGGGGCGGGCGTGGGACTGAAGCTTTCTTT